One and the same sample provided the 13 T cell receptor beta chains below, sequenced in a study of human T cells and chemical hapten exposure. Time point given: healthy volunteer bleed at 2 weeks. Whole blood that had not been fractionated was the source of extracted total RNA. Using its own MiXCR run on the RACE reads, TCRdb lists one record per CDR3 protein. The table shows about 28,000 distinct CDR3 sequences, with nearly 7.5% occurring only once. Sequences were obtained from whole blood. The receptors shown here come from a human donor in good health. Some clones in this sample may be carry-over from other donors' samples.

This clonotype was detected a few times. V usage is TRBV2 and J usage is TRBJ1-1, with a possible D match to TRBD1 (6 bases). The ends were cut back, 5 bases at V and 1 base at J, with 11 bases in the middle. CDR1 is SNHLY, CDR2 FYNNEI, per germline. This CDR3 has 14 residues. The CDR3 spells CASSPGARNTEAFF. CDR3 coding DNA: TGTGCCAGCAGTCCAGGGGCTCGGAACACTGAAGCTTTCTTT.

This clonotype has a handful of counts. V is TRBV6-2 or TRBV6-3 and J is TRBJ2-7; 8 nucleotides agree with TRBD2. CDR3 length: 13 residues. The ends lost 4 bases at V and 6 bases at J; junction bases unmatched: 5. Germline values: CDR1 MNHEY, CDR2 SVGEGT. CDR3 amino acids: CASSSTGGVEQYF. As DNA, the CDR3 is TGTGCCAGCAGTTCGACGGGGGGGGTCGAGCAGTACTTC.

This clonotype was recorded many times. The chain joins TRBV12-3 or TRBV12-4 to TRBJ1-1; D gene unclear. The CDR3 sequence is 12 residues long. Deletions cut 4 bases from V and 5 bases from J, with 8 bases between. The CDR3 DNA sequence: TGTGCCAGCAGTTCGATGGGGACTGAAGCTTTCTTT. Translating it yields CASSSMGTEAFF.

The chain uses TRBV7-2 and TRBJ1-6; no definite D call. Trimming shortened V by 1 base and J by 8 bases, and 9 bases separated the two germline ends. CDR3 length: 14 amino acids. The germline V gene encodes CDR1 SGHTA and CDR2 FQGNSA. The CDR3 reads CASSLGRLDSPLHF. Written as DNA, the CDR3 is TGTGCCAGCAGCTTAGGAAGGCTGGATTCACCCCTCCACTTT.

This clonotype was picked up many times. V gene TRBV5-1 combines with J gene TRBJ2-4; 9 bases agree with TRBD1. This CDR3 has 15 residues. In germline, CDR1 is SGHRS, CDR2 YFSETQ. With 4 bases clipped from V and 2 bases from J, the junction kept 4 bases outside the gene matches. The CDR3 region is CASSTGGATKNIQYF. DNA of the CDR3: TGCGCCAGCAGCACAGGGGGCGCAACCAAAAACATTCAGTACTTC.

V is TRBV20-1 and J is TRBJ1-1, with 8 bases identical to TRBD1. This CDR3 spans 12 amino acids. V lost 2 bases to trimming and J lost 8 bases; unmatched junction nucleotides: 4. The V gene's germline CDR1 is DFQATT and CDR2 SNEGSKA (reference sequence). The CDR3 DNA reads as TGCAGTGCTAGACCGTGGACAGGGGAAGCTTTCTTT. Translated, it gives CSARPWTGEAFF.

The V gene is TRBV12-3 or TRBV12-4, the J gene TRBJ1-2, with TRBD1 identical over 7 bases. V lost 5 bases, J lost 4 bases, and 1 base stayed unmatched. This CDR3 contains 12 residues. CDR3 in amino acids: CASSPGGYGYTF. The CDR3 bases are TGTGCCAGCAGTCCAGGGGGCTATGGCTACACCTTC.

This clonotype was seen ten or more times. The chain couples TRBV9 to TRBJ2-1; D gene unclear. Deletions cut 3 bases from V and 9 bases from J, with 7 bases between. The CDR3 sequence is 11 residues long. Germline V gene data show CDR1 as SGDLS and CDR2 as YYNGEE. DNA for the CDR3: TGTGCCAGCAGCGCCGATACTGAGCAGTTCTTC. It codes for CASSADTEQFF.

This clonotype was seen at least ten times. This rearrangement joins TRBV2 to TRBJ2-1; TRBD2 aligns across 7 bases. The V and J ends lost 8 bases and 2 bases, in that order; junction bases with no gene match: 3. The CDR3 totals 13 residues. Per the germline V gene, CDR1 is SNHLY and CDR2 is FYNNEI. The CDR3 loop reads CASLAGPYNEQFF. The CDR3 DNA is TGTGCCAGCTTAGCGGGCCCCTACAATGAGCAGTTCTTC.

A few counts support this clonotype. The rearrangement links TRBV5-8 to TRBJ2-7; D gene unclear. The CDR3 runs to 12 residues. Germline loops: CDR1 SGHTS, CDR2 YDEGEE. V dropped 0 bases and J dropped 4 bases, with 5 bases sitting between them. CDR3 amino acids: CASSLARYEQYF. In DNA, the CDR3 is TGTGCCAGCAGCTTGGCGCGGTACGAGCAGTACTTC.

CDR3 DNA: TGCGCCAGCAGTCCCGACAGAAATCATAACTATGGCTACACCTTC. Translating it yields CASSPDRNHNYGYTF. The rearrangement uses TRBV5-1 and TRBJ1-2; tentatively, D is TRBD1 (5 bases). V lost 5 bases and J lost 1, with 15 bases in between. Germline CDR1 SGHRS, CDR2 YFSETQ. The CDR3 length is 15 residues.

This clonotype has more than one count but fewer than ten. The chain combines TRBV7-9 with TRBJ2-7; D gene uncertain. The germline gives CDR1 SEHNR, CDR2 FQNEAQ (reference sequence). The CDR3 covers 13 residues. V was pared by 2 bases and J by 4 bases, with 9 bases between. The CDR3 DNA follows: TGTGCCAGCAGCTTATCACAAGGTTACGAGCAGTACTTC. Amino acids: CASSLSQGYEQYF.

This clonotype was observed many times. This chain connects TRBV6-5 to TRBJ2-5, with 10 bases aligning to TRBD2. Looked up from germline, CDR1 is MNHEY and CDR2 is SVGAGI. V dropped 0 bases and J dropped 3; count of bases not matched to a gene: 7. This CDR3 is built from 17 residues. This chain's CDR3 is CASSYSSSSGSKETQYF. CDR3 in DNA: TGTGCCAGCAGTTACTCTTCATCTAGCGGGAGTAAAGAGACCCAGTACTTC.